One sample yielded the 26 T cell receptor beta chains listed below, sequenced in a study of cytomegalovirus exposure and HLA in healthy donors. PCR employed 60 Vbeta and 13 Jbeta primers. Repertoires were generated with immunoSEQ multiplex PCR, while TCRdb's copy carries only in-frame clones and drops some. The sample has about 160,000 clones; about 79% are singletons. The sample comprised PBMCs. The receptors derive from a man aged 50 to 59 in good health and CMV-seropositive.

This clone has more than one count but fewer than ten. The rearrangement uses TRBV6-1 and TRBJ2-2; D perhaps matches TRBD2 (6 bases). This CDR3 has 15 residues. The germline V gene encodes CDR1 MNHNS and CDR2 SASEGT. V lost 4 bases and J 6 bases, leaving 15 bases between the germline ends. The CDR3 loop is CASSAGVSRAGELFF. Written as DNA, the CDR3 is TGTGCCAGCAGTGCGGGAGTTTCCCGCGCCGGGGAGCTGTTTTTT.

In its sample, this clone was seen a few times. The V call is TRBV11-2, the J call TRBJ2-2; TRBD1 matches 7 bases. Germline lookup yields CDR1 SGHAT and CDR2 FQNNGV. V lost 6 bases and J lost 2; bases outside the gene matches: 6. The CDR3 sequence is 15 residues long. The CDR3 DNA reads as TGTGCCAGCAGGCGACAGGGTACTAACACCGGGGAGCTGTTTTTT. This translates into CASRRQGTNTGELFF.

The chain links TRBV2 to TRBJ2-7; perhaps TRBD2 as D (5 bases). The germline CDR1 and CDR2 sequences are SNHLY and FYNNEI. The CDR3 spans 13 residues. Trimming took 4 bases from V and 6 from J, leaving 13 bases between them. The CDR3 bases are TGTGCCAGCAGTGGTGCGGGTCTTAGCGAGCAGTACTTC. Translated: CASSGAGLSEQYF.

The chain couples TRBV10-2 to TRBJ2-7; D is perhaps TRBD1 (6 bases). The CDR3 is 13 amino acids. Germline values: CDR1 WSHSY, CDR2 SAAADI. Trimming took 6 bases from V and 2 from J, leaving 11 bases between them. CDR3 sequence (DNA): TGCGCCAGCAGCCGGGACACGGCCTACGAGCAGTACTTC. This encodes CASSRDTAYEQYF.

This rearrangement joins TRBV4-1 to TRBJ2-1; 10 positions match TRBD2. V lost 2 bases, J lost 5 bases, and 9 bases stayed unmatched. This CDR3 comprises 17 residues. From germline, CDR1 is MGHRA and CDR2 YSYEKL. The CDR3, as DNA: TGCGCCAGCAGCCAACCCACCGGGACTAGCGTTAACAATGAGCAGTTCTTC. This codes for CASSQPTGTSVNNEQFF.

In regard to this clone: Within the sample, other DNA sequences also encode this same CDR3. The chain has TRBV10-2 and TRBJ2-5, with 13 bases lining up with TRBD2. Germline-derived CDR1 and CDR2 are WSHSY and SAAADI. The CDR3 contains 14 residues. V gave up 6 bases and J gave up 2 bases; unmatched junction bases: 0. This CDR3 reads CASRLAGGQETQYF. The CDR3, as DNA: TGCGCCAGCAGACTAGCGGGGGGGCAAGAGACCCAGTACTTC.

This clone came up once. Here the CDR3 DNA reads TGTGCCAGCTCACGATCTACAGGGGGCTACGAGCAGTACGTC. This codes for CASSRSTGGYEQYV. This chain links TRBV18 with TRBJ2-7; TRBD1 matches 8 bases. V lost 4 bases and J lost 3; bases outside the gene matches: 5. The CDR3 consists of 14 residues. The germline V gene encodes CDR1 KGHSH and CDR2 LQKENI.

The J gene is TRBJ2-7, the V gene TRBV4-2; TRBD1 matches 7 bases. The CDR3 sequence is 16 residues long. CDR1 is LGHNA, CDR2 YNFKEQ, per germline. J lost 2 bases, V lost 0 bases, and 7 bases had no gene match. CDR3 coding DNA: TGTGCCAGCAGCCAAGAAATGACAGGGCGTCCCTACGAGCAGTACTTC. The encoded protein is CASSQEMTGRPYEQYF.

The chain uses TRBV6-6 and TRBJ2-2; D unresolved. The CDR3 runs to 12 residues. V was cut by 7 bases and J by 9 bases, with 12 bases left in between. Germline V gives CDR1 MNHNY, CDR2 SVGAGI (reference sequence). The CDR3: CASTVFARELFF. The CDR3 region has the DNA TGTGCCAGCACCGTCTTTGCGCGGGAGCTGTTTTTT.

The chain links TRBV2 to TRBJ1-6; no firm D call. Germline V lookup: CDR1 SNHLY, CDR2 FYNNEI. The CDR3 sequence is 15 residues long. V was trimmed by 2 bases and J by 9 bases, leaving 14 bases between them. CDR3 sequence reads: CASSETEASVSPLHF. CDR3 sequence (DNA): TGTGCCAGCAGTGAAACAGAAGCTTCGGTTTCACCCCTCCACTTT.

The chain recombines TRBV19 with TRBJ2-4, with 8 bases aligning to TRBD2. From germline, CDR1 is LNHDA and CDR2 SQIVND (reference sequence). Unmatched junction bases numbered 3, after V lost 8 bases and J lost 6 bases. The CDR3 length is 12 residues. The CDR3 spells CASLSGTNIQYF. CDR3 in DNA: TGTGCCAGTCTTAGCGGGACAAACATTCAGTACTTC.

CDR3 amino acids: CASSPGLAGVEDTQYF. CDR3 sequence (DNA): TGTGCCAGCTCACCGGGACTAGCGGGGGTCGAGGATACGCAGTATTTT. The chain uses TRBV18 and TRBJ2-3, with TRBD2 matching 14 bases. CDR1 and CDR2 from the germline V gene are KGHSH and LQKENI. The CDR3 has 16 residues. The V gene end was trimmed by 3 bases and the J gene end by 6 bases; junction bases not matched to a gene: 5.

V usage is TRBV13 and J usage is TRBJ2-1; 15 nucleotides line up with TRBD2. The junction had 13 bases not matched to a gene; V was cut back by 4 bases and J by 9 bases. Germline values: CDR1 PRHDT, CDR2 FYEKMQ (reference sequence). There are 18 residues in the CDR3. CDR3 coding DNA: TGTGCCAGCAGCTCAGAGGGGACTAGCGGGAGGCCCTTAAGTGAGCAGTTCTTC. This translates into CASSSEGTSGRPLSEQFF.

This sequence joins TRBV5-4 and TRBJ2-2, with TRBD1 identical over 12 bases. The CDR3 is 16 residues long. From germline, CDR1 is SGHNT and CDR2 YYREEE (reference sequence). With V trimmed by 2 bases and J by 7 bases, 6 bases remained unmatched. The CDR3 DNA sequence: TGTGCCAGCAGCTTCCCGGGACAGGGGGCGGACGGGGAGCTGTTTTTT. It encodes CASSFPGQGADGELFF.

This chain joins TRBV5-6 and TRBJ1-1; a possible D gene is TRBD1 (5 bases). Germline-derived CDR1 and CDR2 are SGHDT and YYEEEE. This CDR3 region has 15 residues. V lost 4 bases, J lost 1 base, and 14 bases lay in between. The CDR3 DNA is TGTGCCAGCAGCCCTGGGGGAGGGGCGAACACTGAAGCTTTCTTT. Its protein is CASSPGGGANTEAFF.

The chain has TRBV19 and TRBJ1-2; perhaps TRBD1 as D (6 bases). The CDR3 sequence is 14 residues long. Trimming shortened V by 2 bases and J by 6 bases, and 13 bases separated the two germline ends. Looked up from germline, CDR1 is LNHDA and CDR2 is SQIVND (reference sequence). The CDR3 loop is CASSILGTGHGYTF. The DNA for the CDR3 is TGTGCCAGTAGTATACTGGGTACAGGGCATGGCTACACCTTC.

This clone was recorded once. CDR3 nucleotides: TGTGCCAGCAGCCTCTTGGTCGGGACTGAAGCTTTCTTT. This sequence encodes CASSLLVGTEAFF. This chain joins TRBV6-1 and TRBJ1-1; D remains ambiguous. The CDR3 is 13 amino acids. Trimming shortened V by 6 bases and J by 5 bases, and 13 bases separated the two germline ends. CDR1 MNHNS and CDR2 SASEGT come from the germline V gene.

The rearrangement joins TRBV11-2 to TRBJ1-1; no clear D. V was clipped by 3 bases and J by 5 bases, with 4 bases between them. The CDR3 has 11 amino acids. Germline V gives CDR1 SGHAT, CDR2 FQNNGV. The CDR3: CASSFKTEAFF. The CDR3 DNA reads TGTGCCAGCAGCTTTAAAACTGAAGCTTTCTTT.

This chain links TRBV7-9 with TRBJ1-6; 7 bases are a match to TRBD1. Germline assignment: CDR1 SEHNR and CDR2 FQNEAQ (reference sequence). Unmatched junction bases numbered 7, after V lost 4 bases and J lost 7 bases. This CDR3 spans 15 amino acids. CDR3 nucleotide sequence: TGTGCCAGCAGCTCCCCGGGACAGCGGAATTCACCCCTCCACTTT. This codes for CASSSPGQRNSPLHF. Full variable domain (outside the CDR3, taken from reference TRBV7-9 and TRBJ1-6): DTGVSQNPRHKITKRGQNVTFRCDPISEHNRLYWYRQTLGQGPEFLTYFQNEAQLEKSRLLSDRFSAERPKGSFSTLEIQRTEQGDSAMYLCASSSPGQRNSPLHFGNGTRLTVT.

On this clone: One end of the junction fails to match germline, which may point to a read error. The chain carries TRBV30 and TRBJ2-3; perhaps TRBD1 as D (6 bases). Germline loops: CDR1 GTSNPN, CDR2 SVGIG (reference sequence). CDR3 length: 17 amino acids. This CDR3 reads CARSVLRSLPGQDTQYF. The CDR3 DNA reads as TGTGCCCGGAGTGTACTGAGGTCCCTTCCGGGACAAGATACGCAGTATTTT.

This sequence joins TRBV2 and TRBJ1-2; a possible D gene is TRBD1 (6 bases). Per the germline V gene, CDR1 is SNHLY and CDR2 is FYNNEI. The CDR3 totals 13 residues. V was cut by 8 bases and J by 3 bases, with 13 bases left in between. CDR3 bases: TGTGCCAGCGGGGGGGGCCGTGACTATGGCTACACCTTC. This gives the protein CASGGGRDYGYTF.

The chain is built from TRBV4-2 and TRBJ2-1, with 10 bases aligning to TRBD2. The CDR3 consists of 15 residues. V shed 0 bases and J 7 bases; nucleotides not matched to a gene: 3. Germline V gives CDR1 LGHNA, CDR2 YNFKEQ. CDR3 protein: CASSQELAGINEQFF. CDR3 DNA: TGTGCCAGCAGCCAAGAACTAGCGGGGATTAATGAGCAGTTCTTC.

This CDR3 is CASSQDLRLAGGTGELFF. CDR3 sequence (DNA): TGCGCCAGCAGCCAAGATCTTCGACTAGCGGGAGGCACCGGGGAGCTGTTTTTT. The V and J genes are TRBV4-1 and TRBJ2-2, with 13 bases aligning to TRBD2. CDR1 and CDR2 (germline): MGHRA, YSYEKL. V trimming: 0 bases; J trimming: 4 bases; junction bases outside the gene matches: 5. CDR3 length equals 18 residues.

The chain combines TRBV4-1 with TRBJ2-1; 11 bases fit TRBD1. J lost 5 bases, V lost 4 bases, and 4 bases had no gene match. Germline lookup yields CDR1 MGHRA and CDR2 YSYEKL. This CDR3 has 15 residues. CDR3 in DNA: TGCGCCAGCAGCCCAGGACAGGGGGCTGACAATGAGCAGTTCTTC. Its protein product is CASSPGQGADNEQFF.

The chain employs TRBV5-1 and TRBJ2-7; 7 positions agree with TRBD1. J was trimmed by 6 bases and V by 4 bases; bases with no gene match: 7. The CDR3 length is 13 residues. Germline V CDR1 and CDR2: SGHRS, YFSETQ. The DNA for the CDR3 is TGCGCCAGCAGCCCGGGACAGAGTCCCGAGCAGTACTTC. It translates to CASSPGQSPEQYF.

This chain joins TRBV25-1 and TRBJ2-3; D is perhaps TRBD2 (5 bases). Germline CDR1 reads MGHDK; CDR2 reads SYGVNS. Between the trimmed V and J ends, which lost 0 bases and 3 bases, there was a span of 7 bases. The CDR3 contains 14 residues. Here the CDR3 reads CASSEYGETDTQYF. DNA for the CDR3: TGTGCCAGCAGTGAATACGGGGAGACAGATACGCAGTATTTT.